Included here is one TCR beta chain sequence, with context. This sample was taken from a study of blood T cell repertoires in COVID-19. For the study at large: Samples came from the United States, Italy and Spain, spanning acute and convalescent COVID-19. PBMCs, B-cell-depleted T cells, or T cells provided the cDNA or gDNA that made up the material.

As processed by the authors: Estimates of nucleated cell counts were drawn from the amplification of reference gene primers. Profiled with immunoSEQ multiplex PCR; TCRdb holds only in-frame clones, not every one. V and J calls and clone size come straight from that table; D and trimming were deduced from the DNA. The sample comprises over 60,000 clones, 65% to 90% of which are singletons, and approximately 10% rests with the top ten. This CDR3 has 16 amino acids. Trimming took 2 bases from V and 3 from J; bases not matched to a gene: 3. Per the germline V gene, CDR1 is LGHNA and CDR2 is YNFKEQ. Sequencing was done on a sample of peripheral blood. This chain joins TRBV4-2 and TRBJ2-1; 11 bases map to TRBD2. The clonotype was recovered from a man between 65 and 85 years old with active or convalescent COVID-19. The CDR3: CASSQPGLADYNEQFF. The CDR3 DNA sequence: TGTGCCAGCAGCCAACCGGGACTAGCGGACTACAATGAGCAGTTCTTC.